Included here is one T cell receptor (beta chain) sequence, with context. Its antigen remains unidentified. Libraries were prepared by immunoSEQ multiplex PCR; TCRdb keeps only in-frame clonotypes and omits some of them. The data contain more than 500,000 clones, about 96% of them singletons. These data originate in a study of shared clonotypes between healthy human individuals. Study background: Donors, aged 18 to 49, were a couple of women and three men. Per-donor plates numbered three CD4 naive, three CD4 memory, two CD8 naive and one CD8 memory.

Broader study findings: How much donors shared clonotypes was expected to be affected by sequencing depth.

Per germline, CDR1 MGHDK and CDR2 SYGVNS. The V and J ends lost 3 bases and 5 bases, in that order; junction bases with no gene match: 8. The CDR3 is made up of 16 amino acids. The specimen was naive CD4+ T cells sorted from blood. As to subset: CD45RA+ positively selected. The chain recombines TRBV25-1 with TRBJ2-2; 8 nucleotides align to TRBD2. The receptor's source is a young woman in good health. CDR3 protein: CASSETGGPRTGELFF. The DNA for the CDR3 is TGTGCCAGCAGTGAGACGGGAGGGCCGAGAACCGGGGAGCTGTTTTTT.